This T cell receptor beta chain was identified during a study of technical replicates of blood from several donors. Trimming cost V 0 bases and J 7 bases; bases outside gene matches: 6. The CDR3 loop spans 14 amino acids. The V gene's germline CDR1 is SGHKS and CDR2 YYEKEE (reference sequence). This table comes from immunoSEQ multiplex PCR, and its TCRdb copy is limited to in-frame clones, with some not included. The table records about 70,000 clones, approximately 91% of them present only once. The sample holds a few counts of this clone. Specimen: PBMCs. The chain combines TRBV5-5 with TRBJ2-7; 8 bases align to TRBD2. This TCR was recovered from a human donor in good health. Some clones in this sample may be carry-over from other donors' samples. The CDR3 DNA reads TGTGCCAGCAGCTTGGAAGCGGGAGCAAGGGAGCAGTACTTC. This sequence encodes CASSLEAGAREQYF.